A selection of T cell receptor beta chains follows, all from one sample in a study of blood T cell repertoires in COVID-19. Method: immunoSEQ multiplex PCR; TCRdb's copy keeps in-frame clones and lacks some. The table has just under 150,000 clones, approximately 81% seen once; the top ten hold roughly 2.6%. Sequencing was carried out using peripheral blood. The receptors were sampled from a human donor with acute or convalescent COVID-19. The donor label of this sample is uncertain. The CDR3 runs from the conserved cysteine through the conserved F or W. The D gene is left open where the match is weak. Size is stated for part of the rows, as once, few or many counts, or as a class when the clone is expanded.

abundance,len,j_gene,v_gene,d_gene,CDR3aa,CDR3nt
-,15,TRBJ2-4,TRBV9,TRBD2,CASSPSARSGGIQYF,TGTGCCAGCAGCCCCAGCGCCAGGTCGGGGGGCATTCAGTACTTC
-,13,TRBJ1-2,TRBV15,-,CATSRDGLRSYTF,TGTGCCACCAGCAGAGACGGACTTAGGAGCTACACCTTC
-,14,TRBJ1-2,TRBV11-2,TRBD1,CASSSGGNRGDYTF,TGTGCCAGCAGCTCAGGCGGGAACAGGGGCGACTACACCTTC
-,15,TRBJ2-1,TRBV7-9,-,CASSLASGTYNEQFF,TGTGCCAGCAGCTTAGCTAGCGGCACTTACAATGAGCAGTTCTTC
medium-sized,17,TRBJ2-5,TRBV9,TRBD2,CASSVGVAGGPSETQYF,TGTGCCAGCAGCGTAGGGGTAGCGGGGGGGCCGAGCGAGACCCAGTACTTC
once,16,TRBJ2-4,TRBV6-1,TRBD2,CASSEQASGGMNIQYF,TGTGCCAGCAGTGAACAGGCTAGCGGGGGGATGAACATTCAGTACTTC
few,15,TRBJ1-6,TRBV10-3,TRBD1,CAISEWGRGDSPLHF,TGTGCCATCAGTGAGTGGGGCAGGGGGGATTCACCCCTCCACTTT
-,13,TRBJ1-2,TRBV6-6,-,CASSYGENYGYTF,TGTGCCAGCAGTTACGGGGAGAACTATGGCTACACCTTC
-,17,TRBJ2-1,TRBV14,TRBD2,CASSQIFPASGNNEQFF,TGTGCCAGCAGCCAAATCTTCCCAGCTAGCGGTAACAATGAGCAGTTCTTC
-,15,TRBJ2-1,TRBV7-8,TRBD2,CASSYSGVSYNEQFF,TGTGCCAGCAGTTATAGCGGGGTATCCTACAATGAGCAGTTCTTC
once,19,TRBJ2-7,TRBV6-1,TRBD1,CASSEMTGGGLASFHEQYF,TGTGCCAGCAGTGAAATGACAGGGGGAGGCTTGGCGTCTTTCCACGAGCAGTACTTC
-,16,TRBJ1-6,TRBV28,TRBD1,CASSPQGGRWDSPLHF,TGTGCCAGCAGCCCACAGGGGGGAAGGTGGGATTCACCCCTCCACTTT
few,14,TRBJ1-1,TRBV5-1,TRBD1,CASSQQGLNTEAFF,TGCGCCAGCAGCCAACAGGGGCTGAACACTGAAGCTTTCTTT
-,15,TRBJ1-5,TRBV13,-,CASSLSGVGNQPQHF,TGTGCCAGCAGCTTATCGGGGGTGGGAAATCAGCCCCAGCATTTT
-,15,TRBJ1-6,TRBV28,-,CASSFQSGTSITLHF,TGTGCCAGCAGTTTCCAGTCCGGGACTTCTATCACCCTCCACTTT
few,13,TRBJ1-4,TRBV6-5,-,CASSRTENEKLFF,TGTGCCAGCAGCAGGACAGAGAATGAAAAACTGTTTTTT
-,16,TRBJ1-4,TRBV5-1,TRBD1,CASSSGTGRRNEKLFF,TGCGCCAGCAGCTCGGGGACAGGGCGGCGAAATGAAAAACTGTTTTTT
once,15,TRBJ1-4,TRBV24-1,TRBD1,CATSDSGTGREKLFF,TGTGCCACCAGTGATTCCGGGACAGGACGGGAAAAACTGTTTTTT
once,15,TRBJ2-3,TRBV9,-,CASSVEGVGTDTQYF,TGTGCCAGCAGCGTAGAGGGGGTAGGCACAGATACGCAGTATTTT
-,16,TRBJ2-3,TRBV19,-,CASSIGAGSSTDTQYF,TGTGCCAGTAGTATAGGGGCGGGGTCTAGCACAGATACGCAGTATTTT
-,14,TRBJ1-3,TRBV7-2,-,CASSPGSPGNTIYF,TGTGCCAGCAGCCCCGGTTCACCGGGAAACACCATATATTTT
-,16,TRBJ2-1,TRBV15,-,CATSRDQRNSYNEQFF,TGTGCCACCAGCAGAGATCAGCGGAATTCCTACAATGAGCAGTTCTTC
-,14,TRBJ1-5,TRBV10-3,TRBD1,CAISLDRDNQPQHF,TGTGCCATCAGTCTTGACAGGGACAATCAGCCCCAGCATTTT
-,15,TRBJ2-1,TRBV5-6,TRBD1,CASSLGQGIYNEQFF,TGTGCCAGCAGCTTGGGACAGGGAATTTACAATGAGCAGTTCTTC
once,16,TRBJ1-5,TRBV18,-,CASSSDSLYSNQPQHF,TGTGCCAGCTCATCGGACAGCCTGTATAGCAATCAGCCCCAGCATTTT
-,14,TRBJ1-2,TRBV9,TRBD1,CASTQDRGYYGYTF,TGTGCCAGCACCCAGGACAGGGGGTACTATGGCTACACCTTC
-,16,TRBJ1-5,TRBV27,TRBD1,CASSARMTGEGQPQHF,TGTGCCAGCAGTGCCCGCATGACAGGGGAGGGGCAGCCCCAGCATTTT
-,14,TRBJ1-2,TRBV6-6,TRBD1,CASRVTGVQYGYTF,TGTGCCAGCAGAGTTACAGGGGTTCAATATGGCTACACCTTC
-,14,TRBJ1-4,TRBV5-1,-,CASSRGGADEKLFF,TGCGCCAGCAGTCGGGGAGGGGCGGATGAAAAACTGTTTTTT
-,16,TRBJ1-3,TRBV5-6,-,CASSLLGVFSGNTIYF,TGTGCCAGCAGCTTACTCGGGGTATTCTCTGGAAACACCATATATTTT
-,13,TRBJ2-1,TRBV7-9,-,CASRRTTYNEQFF,TGTGCCAGCAGGCGGACTACCTACAATGAGCAGTTCTTC
-,14,TRBJ1-5,TRBV6-2/TRBV6-3,TRBD1,CASSTRTGWGPQHF,TGTGCCAGCAGTACTAGGACAGGCTGGGGACCCCAGCATTTT
-,14,TRBJ2-5,TRBV7-2,-,CASSPGGLRETQYF,TGTGCCAGCAGCCCAGGAGGGTTGAGAGAGACCCAGTACTTC
-,15,TRBJ1-5,TRBV20-1,TRBD1,CSASGTGDSNQPQHF,TGCAGTGCTAGTGGGACAGGCGATAGCAATCAGCCCCAGCATTTT
-,15,TRBJ2-5,TRBV2,TRBD1,CASRNRDSTGETQYF,TGTGCCAGCAGGAACCGGGACAGCACCGGGGAGACCCAGTACTTC
-,13,TRBJ2-2,TRBV30,-,CAWSVWRAGELFF,TGTGCCTGGAGTGTATGGAGGGCCGGGGAGCTGTTTTTT
-,15,TRBJ1-2,TRBV21-1,-,CAKPPGRTANYGYTF,TGTGCCAAGCCACCGGGGAGGACTGCAAACTATGGCTACACCTTC
-,14,TRBJ2-1,TRBV25-1,TRBD2,CASSLAGDYNEQFF,TGTGCCAGCAGTCTAGCGGGAGACTACAATGAGCAGTTCTTC
-,16,TRBJ1-2,TRBV4-1,-,CASSQDTGGIGYGYTF,TGCGCCAGCAGCCAAGATACGGGGGGCATCGGCTATGGCTACACCTTC
once,14,TRBJ1-1,TRBV10-3,-,CAISAPGENTEAFF,TGTGCCATCAGTGCCCCAGGCGAGAACACTGAAGCTTTCTTT
-,14,TRBJ2-5,TRBV3-1/TRBV3-2,TRBD2,CASSRLAGEETQYF,TGTGCCAGCAGCCGACTAGCGGGGGAAGAGACCCAGTACTTC
-,15,TRBJ1-4,TRBV7-2,TRBD1,CASSRDRDRGEKLFF,TGTGCCAGCAGCCGGGACCGGGACAGGGGGGAAAAACTGTTTTTT
-,17,TRBJ2-2,TRBV19,TRBD1,CASSGSQGAGVTGELFF,TGTGCCAGTAGCGGGTCTCAGGGGGCTGGGGTAACCGGGGAGCTGTTTTTT
-,15,TRBJ2-3,TRBV7-7,TRBD2,CASSLATAGGHTQYF,TGTGCTAGCAGCTTAGCGACTGCGGGAGGGCATACGCAGTATTTT
-,13,TRBJ1-1,TRBV7-2,TRBD1,CASSLGWDRAAFF,TGTGCCAGCAGCTTAGGGTGGGACAGGGCCGCTTTCTTT
-,12,TRBJ1-1,TRBV12-3/TRBV12-4,-,CASSLSGPEAFF,TGTGCCAGCAGTCTTAGTGGGCCTGAAGCTTTCTTT
once,15,TRBJ2-2,TRBV5-1,TRBD1,CASSGQALGTGELFF,TGCGCCAGCAGCGGACAGGCGCTGGGCACCGGGGAGCTGTTTTTT
once,15,TRBJ2-7,TRBV28,-,CASSFLPDSSYEQYF,TGTGCCAGCAGTTTTCTCCCCGACAGCTCCTACGAGCAGTACTTC
-,14,TRBJ1-4,TRBV7-9,-,CASSSQGIDEKLFF,TGTGCCAGCAGTTCCCAGGGAATCGATGAAAAACTGTTTTTT
-,14,TRBJ1-2,TRBV19,-,CASSKGRDNYGYTF,TGTGCCAGTAGTAAGGGCAGGGATAACTATGGCTACACCTTC
once,14,TRBJ1-1,TRBV6-6,-,CASSYEGSNTEAFF,TGTGCCAGCAGTTACGAGGGTAGCAACACTGAAGCTTTCTTT
medium-sized,13,TRBJ1-2,TRBV5-4,-,CASSLSGNYGYTF,TGTGCCAGCAGCTTGTCAGGCAATTATGGCTACACCTTC
-,20,TRBJ2-1,TRBV11-3,TRBD2,CASSLGTSGNPLASYNEQFF,TGTGCCAGCAGCTTGGGGACTAGCGGGAATCCCCTCGCCTCCTACAATGAGCAGTTCTTC